The source of this TCR beta chain is a study of T cell changes during pregnancy in multiple sclerosis. The CDR3 is 13 amino acids. Trimming pared 0 bases from V and 7 bases from J, leaving 9 bases between. CDR1 and CDR2 (germline): KGHSH, LQKENI. The table came from immunoSEQ multiplex PCR; TCRdb's copy has only in-frame clones and leaves some out. Among 70,000 or so clones listed, 80% to 95% were seen once. This clonotype was obtained from a female donor with multiple sclerosis, enrolled in a pregnancy study. This material consisted of CD4+ T cells from peripheral blood mononuclear cells, taken after pregnancy. The chain combines TRBV18 with TRBJ1-2, with a possible D match to TRBD1 (5 bases). The CDR3 sequence is CASSPPQGAGYTF. CDR3 in DNA: TGTGCCAGCTCACCACCCCAGGGTGCTGGCTACACCTTC.